This T cell receptor beta chain was identified during a study of sequential checkpoint blockade in melanoma. Study overall: Both treatment sequences were followed by maintenance nivolumab.

Worth noting for this clone: The target antigen is unknown.

The data were produced by immunoSEQ multiplex PCR, yet TCRdb's version contains in-frame clones alone and is incomplete. The table has over a thousand clones, 15% to 20% seen once. Findings and caveats of the study: PD-L1 staining and CD8+ counts, not mutational load, tracked tumor T-cell clonality. Patients with week-13 increases in T-cell fraction and clonality benefited about 30 times more often.

Treatment given: randomized to nivolumab then ipilimumab (arm A) or the reverse (arm B). No patient had prior DNA-damaging chemotherapy. The CDR3 contains 13 residues. This sequence joins TRBV1 and TRBJ2-3; TRBD1, as called in the table, went unchecked against the DNA. TRBV1 is flagged as a pseudogene. The sequence was obtained from a human donor with melanoma. The input for sequencing was tumor tissue (inferred from file names), taken from a patient given nivolumab and ipilimumab in sequence. The CDR3 bases are TGCGCCAGCAGCGTTACAGGGTACGATACGCAGTATTTT. It is translated as CASSVTGYDTQYF.